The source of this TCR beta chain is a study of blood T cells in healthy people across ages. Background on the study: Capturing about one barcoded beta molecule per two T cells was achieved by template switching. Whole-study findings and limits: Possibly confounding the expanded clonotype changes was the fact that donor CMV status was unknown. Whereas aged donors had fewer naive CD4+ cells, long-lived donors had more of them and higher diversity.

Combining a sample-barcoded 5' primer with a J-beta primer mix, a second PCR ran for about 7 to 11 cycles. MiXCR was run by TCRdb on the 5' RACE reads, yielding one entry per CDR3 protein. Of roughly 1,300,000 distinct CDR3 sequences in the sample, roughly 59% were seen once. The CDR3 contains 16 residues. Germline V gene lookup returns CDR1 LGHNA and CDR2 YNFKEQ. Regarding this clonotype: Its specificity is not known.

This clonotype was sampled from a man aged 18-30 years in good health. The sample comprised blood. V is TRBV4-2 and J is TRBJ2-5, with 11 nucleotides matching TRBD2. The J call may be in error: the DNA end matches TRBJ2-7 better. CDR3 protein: CASSQVGVTSGDEQYF. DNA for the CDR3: TGTGCCAGCAGCCAAGTTGGGGTGACTAGCGGGGACGAGCAGTACTTC.